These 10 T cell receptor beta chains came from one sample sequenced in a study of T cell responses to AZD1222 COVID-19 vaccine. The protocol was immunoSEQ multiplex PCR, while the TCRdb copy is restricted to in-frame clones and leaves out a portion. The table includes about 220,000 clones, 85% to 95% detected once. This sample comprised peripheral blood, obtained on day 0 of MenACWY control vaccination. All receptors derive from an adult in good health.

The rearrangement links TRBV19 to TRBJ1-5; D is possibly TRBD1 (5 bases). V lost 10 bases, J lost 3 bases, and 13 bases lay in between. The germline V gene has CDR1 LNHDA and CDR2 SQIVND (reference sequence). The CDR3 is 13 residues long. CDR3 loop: CATTGGPNQPQHF. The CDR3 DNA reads TGTGCCACTACGGGGGGTCCCAATCAGCCCCAGCATTTT.

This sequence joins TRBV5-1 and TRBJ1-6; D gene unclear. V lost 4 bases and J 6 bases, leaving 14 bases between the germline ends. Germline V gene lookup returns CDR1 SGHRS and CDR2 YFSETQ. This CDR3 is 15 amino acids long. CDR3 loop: CASSRDIAGNSPLHF. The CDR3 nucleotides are TGCGCCAGCAGCAGAGACATAGCCGGTAATTCACCCCTCCACTTT.

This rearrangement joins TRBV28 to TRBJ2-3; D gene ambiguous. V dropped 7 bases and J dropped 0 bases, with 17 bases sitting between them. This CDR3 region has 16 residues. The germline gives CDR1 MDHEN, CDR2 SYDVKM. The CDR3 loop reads CASTPYGSSSTDTQYF. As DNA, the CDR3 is TGTGCCAGCACCCCCTACGGGTCTTCTAGCACAGATACGCAGTATTTT.

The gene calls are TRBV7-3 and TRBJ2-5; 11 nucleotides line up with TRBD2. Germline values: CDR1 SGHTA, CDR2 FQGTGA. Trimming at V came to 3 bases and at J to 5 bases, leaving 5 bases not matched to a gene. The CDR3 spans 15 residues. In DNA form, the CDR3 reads TGTGCCAGCAGCTTGGGGCTAGCGGGGGGCGAGACCCAGTACTTC. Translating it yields CASSLGLAGGETQYF.

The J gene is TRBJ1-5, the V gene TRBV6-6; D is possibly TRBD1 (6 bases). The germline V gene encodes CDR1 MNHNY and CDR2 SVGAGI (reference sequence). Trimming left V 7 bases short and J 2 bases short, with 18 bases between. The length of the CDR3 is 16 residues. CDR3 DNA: TGTGCCAGCACCTCTCTCTGGGCAGGGGGCAATCAGCCCCAGCATTTT. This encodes CASTSLWAGGNQPQHF.

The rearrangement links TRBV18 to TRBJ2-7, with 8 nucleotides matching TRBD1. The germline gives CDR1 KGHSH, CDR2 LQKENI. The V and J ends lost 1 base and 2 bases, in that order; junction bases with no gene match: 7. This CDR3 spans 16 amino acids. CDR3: CASSPLQGAGAYEQYF. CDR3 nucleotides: TGTGCCAGCTCACCACTCCAGGGGGCCGGCGCCTACGAGCAGTACTTC.

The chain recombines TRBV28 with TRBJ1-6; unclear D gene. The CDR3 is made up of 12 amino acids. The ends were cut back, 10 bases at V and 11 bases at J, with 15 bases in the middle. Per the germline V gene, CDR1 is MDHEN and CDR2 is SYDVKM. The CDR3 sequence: CATRTGSPPLHF. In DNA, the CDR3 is TGTGCCACCCGGACTGGTTCTCCACCCCTCCACTTT.

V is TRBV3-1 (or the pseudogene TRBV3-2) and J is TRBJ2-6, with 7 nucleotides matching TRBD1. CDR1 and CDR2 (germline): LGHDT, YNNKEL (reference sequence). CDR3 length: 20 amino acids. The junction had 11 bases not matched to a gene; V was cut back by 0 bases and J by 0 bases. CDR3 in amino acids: CASSQEVTTGARSGANVLTF. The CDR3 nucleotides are TGTGCCAGCAGCCAAGAGGTGACCACAGGGGCCCGCTCTGGGGCCAACGTCCTGACTTTC.

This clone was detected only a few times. The CDR3 region has the DNA TGCGCCAGCAGCGAAGGGCCTCCTGGATCACCCCTCCACTTT. Its protein is CASSEGPPGSPLHF. J is TRBJ1-6 and V is TRBV4-3; no firm D call. Germline V CDR1 and CDR2: LGHNA, YSLEER. V lost 5 bases and J lost 10, with 15 bases in between. This CDR3 region has 14 residues.

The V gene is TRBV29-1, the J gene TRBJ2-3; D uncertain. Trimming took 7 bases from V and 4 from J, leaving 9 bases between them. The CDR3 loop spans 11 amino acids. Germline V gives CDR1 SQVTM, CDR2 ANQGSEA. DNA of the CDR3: TGCAGCGCTGGGATCCCAGATACGCAGTATTTT. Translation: CSAGIPDTQYF.